Listed below are T cell receptor beta chains from one sample, sequenced in a study of blood T cell repertoires in COVID-19. The protocol was immunoSEQ multiplex PCR, while the TCRdb copy is restricted to in-frame clones and leaves out a portion. Of over 25,000 clones in the sample, roughly 90% were seen once. Sequenced material: peripheral blood. These receptors came from a human donor with active COVID-19. The donor label of this sample is uncertain. Both conserved end residues are part of each CDR3. The D gene is left open where the match is weak. The size of a clone is reported for some rows only, either as once, few or many, or as a class for expanded clones.

V,D,J,size,DNA,CDR3
TRBV4-1,TRBD1,TRBJ2-7,-,TGCGCCAGCAGCCAAGAAGGGACAGGGGCCTACGAGCAGTACTTC,CASSQEGTGAYEQYF
TRBV2,-,TRBJ1-5,-,TGTGCCAGCAGTGATCTCGGAAGGGGGAGCAATCAGCCCCAGCATTTT,CASSDLGRGSNQPQHF
TRBV5-1,TRBD1,TRBJ2-2,-,TGCGCCAGCAGATTGACAGGGGGAAAAACTTACACCGGGGAGCTGTTTTTT,CASRLTGGKTYTGELFF
TRBV19,-,TRBJ2-4,-,TGTGCCAGTAGTATAGCGGCAGGTCAAAACATTCAGTACTTC,CASSIAAGQNIQYF
TRBV18,-,TRBJ1-3,-,TGTGCCAGCTCAACAGGACAGCGGTCGGGGGGAAACACCATATATTTT,CASSTGQRSGGNTIYF
TRBV28,-,TRBJ1-4,-,TGTGCCAGCAGTTTAAGCGGGGTAGGGGGAGAAAAACTGTTTTTT,CASSLSGVGGEKLFF
TRBV29-1,TRBD2,TRBJ2-3,-,TGCAGTTATTCCTCCGGGACTAGCGGATCAGATACGCAGTATTTT,CSYSSGTSGSDTQYF
TRBV3-1/TRBV3-2,-,TRBJ2-7,-,TGTGCCAGCAGCCAAGATGCCCACAGGCTTGGCGAGCAGTACTTC,CASSQDAHRLGEQYF
TRBV21-1,-,TRBJ2-1,-,TGTGCCAGCAGCACCCTTTTTGCTAGCGGGGAAGACAATGAGCAGTTCTTC,CASSTLFASGEDNEQFF
TRBV6-1,TRBD1,TRBJ1-1,-,TGTGCCAGCAGTGAACGACAGGGGCAAGTGAAGAACACTGAAGCTTTCTTT,CASSERQGQVKNTEAFF
TRBV12-3/TRBV12-4,-,TRBJ1-2,few,TGTGCCAGCAGTTCCACATTGAACTATGGCTACACCTTC,CASSSTLNYGYTF
TRBV18,TRBD2,TRBJ2-7,-,TGTGCCAGCTCACCAGGGACTAGCGGCACCTACGAGCAGTACTTC,CASSPGTSGTYEQYF
TRBV7-8,TRBD2,TRBJ2-1,-,TGTGCCAGCAGCCCTAGAGGGACTAGCGAGTTCTTC,CASSPRGTSEFF
TRBV27,-,TRBJ1-6,few,TGTGCCAGCAGTTTATCGCAATTTCAGACCCTCCACTTT,CASSLSQFQTLHF
TRBV5-4,TRBD2,TRBJ2-1,-,TGTGCCAGCAGCTTGGGTAACCGGGGGGGCCGTAGTGAGCAGTTCTTC,CASSLGNRGGRSEQFF
TRBV6-4,TRBD1,TRBJ1-1,-,TGTGCCAGCACATCTAGGACAGGTGAAGCTTTCTTT,CASTSRTGEAFF
TRBV3-1/TRBV3-2,TRBD1,TRBJ1-5,-,TGTGCCAGCAGCTCCGGACAGGGCACTCAGCCCCAGCATTTT,CASSSGQGTQPQHF
TRBV6-2/TRBV6-3,-,TRBJ1-2,-,TGTGCCAGCAGTAACACCCTCCGGTCGGCAGGGGTAAACTATGGCTACACCTTC,CASSNTLRSAGVNYGYTF
TRBV27,TRBD1,TRBJ1-2,-,TGTGCCAGCAGGGGGACAGGTAGAACCCTGGGCTACACCTTC,CASRGTGRTLGYTF
TRBV2,TRBD1,TRBJ1-4,once,TGTGCCAGCAGTGTCACCAACGGACAGGGAGGAAAACTGTTTTTT,CASSVTNGQGGKLFF
TRBV7-3,TRBD2,TRBJ2-3,-,TGTGCCAGCAGCCAGGCGGGGGGCGCGGCAGATACGCAGTATTTT,CASSQAGGAADTQYF
TRBV5-1,-,TRBJ2-3,-,TGCGCCAGCAGCTTGGGAGGGGGAACAGATACGCAGTATTTT,CASSLGGGTDTQYF
TRBV19,-,TRBJ1-3,-,TGTGCCAGTAGCACAGAAGCAAGCTCTGGAAACACCATATATTTT,CASSTEASSGNTIYF
TRBV18,-,TRBJ1-2,once,TGTGCCAGCTCACCATCCGCGGGGGGAGGCCTCCTATATGGCTACACCTTC,CASSPSAGGGLLYGYTF
TRBV11-2,-,TRBJ1-1,-,TGTGCCAGCAGCTTATGGGCCAGGGGCAGGATGAACACTGAAGCTTTCTTT,CASSLWARGRMNTEAFF
TRBV4-1,-,TRBJ2-6,-,TGCGCCAGCAGCCCGGGTCTGACGGCCTCTGGGGCCAACGTCCTGACTTTC,CASSPGLTASGANVLTF
TRBV4-1,-,TRBJ2-1,once,TGCGCCAGCAGCCAAGATTCGGGGATAAGCTCCTACAATGAGCAGTTCTTC,CASSQDSGISSYNEQFF
TRBV2,TRBD1,TRBJ2-7,-,TGTGCCATCAAAACCACCCAAGGGACAGTTTACGAGCAGTACTTC,CAIKTTQGTVYEQYF
TRBV5-1,-,TRBJ2-5,once,TGCGCCAGCAGCGCATGGACAGTAGAGACCCAGTACTTC,CASSAWTVETQYF
TRBV6-6,-,TRBJ1-6,-,TGTGCCAGCGGCCGGGGGGGGCGGAATAATTCACCCCTCCACTTT,CASGRGGRNNSPLHF
TRBV18,-,TRBJ2-3,-,TGTGCCAGCTCACCAGATCAAAGCAAATGGCAGTATTTT,CASSPDQSKWQYF
TRBV7-2,TRBD1,TRBJ1-5,-,TGTGCCAGCAGCCCCAACGGATTAGGGGGCATACAGCCCCAGCATTTT,CASSPNGLGGIQPQHF
TRBV7-3,TRBD2,TRBJ2-1,-,TGTGCCAGCAGCCGTAGCGGGGGGGCCTCGGATGAGCAGTTCTTC,CASSRSGGASDEQFF
TRBV18,-,TRBJ2-7,-,TGTGCCAGCTCACCCCCGTACAGGGCGGTCAACGAGCAGTACTTC,CASSPPYRAVNEQYF
TRBV7-6,TRBD1,TRBJ1-6,-,TGTGCCAGCAGCCAGGCCACAGGGGGGGTTGCTAATTCACCCCTCCACTTT,CASSQATGGVANSPLHF
TRBV5-4,-,TRBJ2-3,-,TGTGCCAGCAGACCCGGTCGGGGTCCGGATACGCAGTATTTT,CASRPGRGPDTQYF
TRBV7-2,-,TRBJ1-1,once,TGTGCCAGCAGCTTAGCCTGGGCCACTGAAGCTTTCTTT,CASSLAWATEAFF
TRBV18,-,TRBJ1-5,-,TGTGCCAGCTCACCGGAGGTCGATCAGCCCCAGCATTTT,CASSPEVDQPQHF
TRBV5-1,-,TRBJ1-2,-,TGCGCCAGCAGCCCGGAGGGGGGGGCAAGTGGCTACACCTTC,CASSPEGGASGYTF
TRBV2,TRBD1,TRBJ1-6,-,TGTGCCAGCGAGACAGGGGGCGCGAATTCACCCCTCCACTTT,CASETGGANSPLHF
TRBV9,TRBD1,TRBJ2-1,few,TGTGCCAGCAGCGTCGGGACAGGGGGCTACAATGAGCAGTTCTTC,CASSVGTGGYNEQFF
TRBV19,-,TRBJ1-2,-,TGTGCCAGTAGTAGGGACTTGGGCTACACCTTC,CASSRDLGYTF
TRBV5-1,TRBD2,TRBJ2-3,-,TGCGCCAGCAGCGGGGGGGTCCGGGAGCCTAGCACAGATACGCAGTATTTT,CASSGGVREPSTDTQYF